This T cell receptor beta chain was sequenced in a study of shared clonotypes between healthy human individuals. General study findings and limits: Around 5% of naive CD4 clonotypes were common to a handful of donors.

In the case of this clone: The antigen is undetermined. One end of the junction does not line up with germline, which may come from a read error. The same CDR3 is also encoded by other DNA sequences in this sample.

Germline CDR1 reads MDHEN; CDR2 reads SYDVKM. The CDR3 runs 11 residues. Genomic DNA per cell subset filled all wells of several immunoSEQ plates. Using immunoSEQ multiplex PCR, the repertoire was profiled, and TCRdb retains in-frame clones only, with some absent. The data show over 850,000 clones, with around three quarters seen just once and 0.5% to 0.6% held by the top ten. The sequenced sample was memory CD4+ T cells from PBMCs. Subset described: CD45RA-negative fraction. The sequence was collected from a man between 18 and 35 years old in good health. Some clones in this sample may be carry-over from other donors' samples. This rearrangement joins TRBV28 to TRBJ2-7; no clear D gene. The CDR3 region is CASSSPDEQYF. The DNA of the CDR3 is TGTGCCAGCAGTTCCCCGGACGAGCAGTACTTT.